The entry below describes one T cell receptor (beta chain). Its antigen has not been determined. Nothing much larger sits one base from this clone, and base qualities are not available. As encoded in the germline V gene (reference sequence), CDR1 is MNHEY while CDR2 is SMNVEV. V is reduced by 2 bases and J by 5 bases, leaving a spacing of 13 bases between them. Including cysteine and phenylalanine, the CDR3 has 14 amino acids. Only the CDR3 DNA is retained, 42 bases long and in frame from the first base. The sample comes from a study of technical replicates of blood from a handful of donors (dated by TCRdb to 2016 to 2017). Preparation of the library involved the immunoSEQ multiplex PCR assay. TCRdb took over this immuneACCESS table, retaining in-frame rearrangements with V and J assigned. Such tables are incomplete; in checked studies, under half of the missing clones stem from an unresolved V gene, and the remainder is unexplained. The sample profile shows around 79,000 clones; 90% to 95% of them were found once. The ten largest clones capture just under 0.25% of the sample.

The source of this sequence is a human donor in good health. The chain joins TRBV27 to TRBJ2-7, with TRBD1 perhaps the D gene, on 6 matching bases. Sequencing used T cells isolated from PBMCs. Here the CDR3 is given as CASSLEGDPHEQYF. The DNA sequence is TGTGCCAGCAGTTTAGAGGGGGATCCTCACGAGCAGTACTTC.